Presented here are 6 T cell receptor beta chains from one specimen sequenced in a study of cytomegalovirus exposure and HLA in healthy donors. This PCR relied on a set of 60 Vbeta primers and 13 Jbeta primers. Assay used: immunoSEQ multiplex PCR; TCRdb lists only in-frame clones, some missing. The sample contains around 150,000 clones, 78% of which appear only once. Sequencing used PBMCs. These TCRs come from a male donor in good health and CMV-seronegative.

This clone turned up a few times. The CDR3 DNA is TGTGCCAGCAGCGCAAGTCTTGACAGGGGGCACGAGCAGTACTTC. Encoded protein: CASSASLDRGHEQYF. The chain joins TRBV11-2 to TRBJ2-7; 10 bases are a match to TRBD1. Per the germline V gene, CDR1 is SGHAT and CDR2 is FQNNGV. CDR3 length: 15 amino acids. The ends lost 5 bases at V and 5 bases at J; junction bases unmatched: 9.

In nucleotides, the CDR3 is TGCGCCAGCAGCCAAGAATGGGTCAGGGATTTCATGAACACTGAAGCTTTCTTT. Amino acid sequence: CASSQEWVRDFMNTEAFF. V and J are TRBV4-1 and TRBJ1-1; D might be TRBD1 (5 bases). Trimming removed 0 bases from V and 0 bases from J, with 17 bases in between. The CDR3 consists of 18 residues. The germline V gene encodes CDR1 MGHRA and CDR2 YSYEKL.

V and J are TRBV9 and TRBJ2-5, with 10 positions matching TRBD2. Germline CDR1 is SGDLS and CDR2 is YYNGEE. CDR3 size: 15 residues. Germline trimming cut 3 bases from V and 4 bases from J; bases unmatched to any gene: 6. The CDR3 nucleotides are TGTGCCAGCAGCGCACTAGCGGGGAGAGGAGAGACCCAGTACTTC. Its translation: CASSALAGRGETQYF.

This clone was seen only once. CDR3: CASSGDRARTDTQYF. As DNA, the CDR3 is TGTGCCAGCAGTGGAGACAGGGCTCGAACAGATACGCAGTATTTT. The V call is TRBV6-1, the J call TRBJ2-3; TRBD1 matches at 7 bases. The V segment lost 4 bases and the J segment 3 bases; nucleotides outside the gene matches: 7. Germline V gene lookup returns CDR1 MNHNS and CDR2 SASEGT. The CDR3 loop spans 15 amino acids.

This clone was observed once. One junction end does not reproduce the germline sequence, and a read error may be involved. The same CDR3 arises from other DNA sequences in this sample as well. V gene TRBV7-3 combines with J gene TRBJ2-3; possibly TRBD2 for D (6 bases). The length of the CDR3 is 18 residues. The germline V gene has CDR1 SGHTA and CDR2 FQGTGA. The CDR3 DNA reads TGTGCCAGCAGCCTAACGCCTTCTGCGGGGTGGAACACAGATACGCAGTATTTT. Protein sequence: CASSLTPSAGWNTDTQYF.

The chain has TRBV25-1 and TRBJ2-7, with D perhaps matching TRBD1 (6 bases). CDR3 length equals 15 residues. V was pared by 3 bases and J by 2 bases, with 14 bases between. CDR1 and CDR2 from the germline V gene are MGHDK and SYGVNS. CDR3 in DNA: TGTGCCAGCAGTGACCCCGGGACATCAACCTACGAGCAGTACTTC. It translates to CASSDPGTSTYEQYF.